Listed below are T cell receptor beta chains from one sample, sequenced in a study of blood T cell repertoires in COVID-19. Measured with immunoSEQ multiplex PCR; TCRdb has only the in-frame clones, and not every one. The sample contains approximately 200,000 clones, roughly 87% of which appear only once. Material: PBMCs or T cells enriched from blood (not recorded which). Receptors originate from a man aged 30 to 39 who had recovered from COVID-19. CDR3s include the opening cysteine and the closing phenylalanine or tryptophan. The D gene is left open where the match is weak. Expanded clones get a size class; other rows say once, few or many, or leave the size out.

D gene,clone size,V gene,J gene,CDR3 DNA,CDR3 protein
NA,NA,TRBV12-1,TRBJ2-3,TGTGCCAAGAAGCCAAGAACAGATACGCAGTATTTT,CAKKPRTDTQYF
TRBD2,NA,TRBV14,TRBJ2-2,TGTGCCAGCAGCCAAACCCGAGCGGGAAAGGGAACCGGGGAGCTGTTTTTT,CASSQTRAGKGTGELFF
TRBD2,NA,TRBV11-2,TRBJ2-1,TGTGCCAGCACCCTAGCGGGAGGCAATGAGCAGTTCTTC,CASTLAGGNEQFF
NA,NA,TRBV5-8,TRBJ1-1,TGTGCCAGCAGCCCGCGAGGGTTAAAGAGCACTGAAGCTTTCTTT,CASSPRGLKSTEAFF
NA,NA,TRBV5-4,TRBJ1-4,TGTGCCAGCAGCTTGGGGGGAGCAACTAATGAAAAACTGTTTTTT,CASSLGGATNEKLFF
NA,NA,TRBV15,TRBJ1-2,TGTGCCACCAGCAGAGATCAGGTTACATATGGCTACACCTTC,CATSRDQVTYGYTF
TRBD1,few,TRBV7-9,TRBJ1-1,TGTGCCAGCAGCCCCCCCCGGGACAGAGGAGGTGACACTGAAGCTTTCTTT,CASSPPRDRGGDTEAFF
NA,NA,TRBV4-2,TRBJ2-7,TGTGCCAGCAGCCGGAGCAGAGACTCCTACGAGCAGTACTTC,CASSRSRDSYEQYF
NA,NA,TRBV6-5,TRBJ1-2,TGTGCCAGCACCCAATTCTCGGGGTTCTACACCTTC,CASTQFSGFYTF
NA,NA,TRBV29-1,TRBJ1-3,TGCAGCGTTGAATCGGGAGCGGGAAACACCATATATTTT,CSVESGAGNTIYF
TRBD1,NA,TRBV6-5,TRBJ2-5,TGTGCCAGCAGGACGGGACAGAGAAGAGAGACCCAGTACTTC,CASRTGQRRETQYF
NA,NA,TRBV6-1,TRBJ1-5,TGTGCCAGCAGTGAACAAATTACAGGGAAGCCCCAGCATTTT,CASSEQITGKPQHF
NA,once,TRBV10-3,TRBJ1-5,TGTGCCATCCGGGGGGAGGGTCAGCCCCAGCATTTT,CAIRGEGQPQHF
TRBD2,NA,TRBV7-2,TRBJ2-2,TGTGCCAGCAGCTTATTTGCTAGCGGGACTCGACCGAACACCGGGGAGCTGTTTTTT,CASSLFASGTRPNTGELFF
NA,NA,TRBV11-2,TRBJ2-1,TGTGCCAGCAGCTTGAGCTCGACGAGGTCCTACAATGAGCAGTTCTTC,CASSLSSTRSYNEQFF
NA,NA,TRBV11-1,TRBJ2-5,TGTGCCAGCAGCTTGAGAGCGACGGAGACCCAGTACTTC,CASSLRATETQYF
NA,NA,TRBV4-3,TRBJ1-6,TGCGCCAGCAGCCAAGAAGGCGGGGGGCCGTATAATTCACCCCTCCACTTT,CASSQEGGGPYNSPLHF
TRBD2,NA,TRBV27,TRBJ2-1,TGTGCCACCCAGGCGGGAGGGGGATTAACTGAGCAGTTCTTC,CATQAGGGLTEQFF
NA,few,TRBV27,TRBJ1-2,TGTGCCAGCAGTTTCTCGGACAGCTATGGCTACACCTTC,CASSFSDSYGYTF
NA,NA,TRBV6-5,TRBJ2-7,TGTGCCAGCAGCAGGGATCCCTACGAGCAGTACTTC,CASSRDPYEQYF
TRBD2,NA,TRBV5-6,TRBJ2-7,TGTGCCAGCAGCTTTTTCTCGGGAGGGATCTCCTACGAGCAGTACTTC,CASSFFSGGISYEQYF
NA,NA,TRBV6-6,TRBJ2-7,TGTGCCAGCAGTCAGACTAACGAGCAGTACTTC,CASSQTNEQYF
NA,NA,TRBV6-5,TRBJ2-2,TGTGCCAGCAGCTCCAGGGCCACCGGGGAGCTGTTTTTT,CASSSRATGELFF
TRBD1,NA,TRBV28,TRBJ1-2,TGTGCCAGCAGTTTACTAGGGACAGGGGATATTGGCTACACCTTC,CASSLLGTGDIGYTF
TRBD1,NA,TRBV7-7,TRBJ1-2,TGTGCTAGCAGCTTAAGGGGCAGGGGGCGCGAGGGCTATGGCTACACCTTC,CASSLRGRGREGYGYTF
TRBD1,once,TRBV5-1,TRBJ2-7,TGCGCCAGCAGCTTACATTCGGGACAGAACGAGCAGTACTTC,CASSLHSGQNEQYF
NA,NA,TRBV2,TRBJ1-2,TGTGCCCATGGGGGGGGGCGGTATGGCTACACCTTC,CAHGGGRYGYTF
NA,NA,TRBV14,TRBJ2-1,TGTGCCAGCAGCCAAGATCAGAGGGGGGGCCGAGAGCAGTTCTTC,CASSQDQRGGREQFF
NA,few,TRBV5-5,TRBJ1-1,TGTGCCAGCAGCTTAGGGGTTTCCACTGAAGCTTTCTTT,CASSLGVSTEAFF
NA,NA,TRBV6-5,TRBJ2-2,TGTGCCAGCAGTTTGGGGGGGCACACCGGGGAGCTGTTTTTT,CASSLGGHTGELFF